This T cell receptor (beta chain) was captured by sequencing in a study of T-cell reconstitution after alpha-beta-depleted transplantation in children. General study points: In some patients, recipient T cells and intrathymic progenitors surviving conditioning explained high day-60 diversity. After transplant, at about two months, alpha-beta T cells were reportedly derived from several hundred expanded graft clones.

The library targeted TCRbeta and was prepared with unique molecular identifiers. TCRdb analysed the PCR reads with MiXCR anew, one entry per CDR3 protein. Counted here are some 78,000 distinct CDR3 sequences, around an eighth occurring once; the ten biggest clones make up 25% to 35%. The table lists this clonotype with a few counts. Antigen specificity is unknown. Germline CDR1 reads DFQATT; CDR2 reads SNEGSKA (reference sequence). The ends were cut back, 6 bases at V and 4 bases at J, with 11 bases in the middle. This CDR3 is built from 12 residues. This TCR came from a male patient between 2 and 10 years old who had a stem cell transplant for acute lymphoblastic leukemia, so the T cells may come from the graft donor. The specimen was PBMCs, mostly from graft donor cells, collected 180 days after TCRalphabeta/CD19-depleted stem cell transplant. The chain carries TRBV20-1 and TRBJ2-3; D unresolved. CDR3 protein: CSAVPTADTQYF. The CDR3 nucleotides read TGCAGTGCCGTCCCTACAGCAGATACGCAGTATTTT.